The sequence of this T cell receptor (beta chain) was determined in a study of blood T cell repertoires in COVID-19. On the study more broadly: From the United States, Italy and Spain came samples of acute and convalescent COVID-19. T cells, B-cell-depleted T cells, or PBMCs provided the cDNA or gDNA that served as material.

In the study's own analysis: Amplification of reference gene primers provided the estimated nucleated cell counts. Assay used: immunoSEQ multiplex PCR; TCRdb lists only in-frame clones, some missing. For V, J and clone size, that table is used; D and trimming come from the DNA. The table records 75,000 to 95,000 clones, more than 75% of them present only once. In germline, CDR1 is SNHLY, CDR2 FYNNEI. The length of the CDR3 is 15 residues. V lost 0 bases to trimming and J lost 6 bases, with 15 bases between them. The sequencing input was peripheral blood. The chain links TRBV2 to TRBJ2-7; tentative D call: TRBD1 (6 bases). This TCR was sampled from a human donor in a cohort sampled during active COVID-19. In nucleotides, the CDR3 is TGTGCCAGCAGTGAAGCGCCCAGGGGCTCGGTCGAGCAGTACTTC. It codes for CASSEAPRGSVEQYF.